This entry lists 18 T cell receptor beta chains sequenced from one sample in a study of spatial heterogeneity in lung cancer. From the 5' RACE reads, TCRdb called clonotypes with MiXCR, one entry per CDR3 protein. The sample lists some 120,000 distinct CDR3 sequences, more than 10% seen once, with approximately 17% in the top ten. Time point specified: blood at routine non-recurrence follow-up after resection. Material for sequencing was whole RNA from tumor, nontumor lung or frozen PBMC, left unsorted. Specimen: PBMCs, collected at follow-up. These receptor sequences come from a male donor with early-stage non-small cell lung cancer.

This clonotype is labeled as medium-sized. This chain links TRBV2 with TRBJ1-5; unclear D gene. The germline V gene encodes CDR1 SNHLY and CDR2 FYNNEI. The ends were cut back, 3 bases at V and 6 bases at J, with 9 bases in the middle. This CDR3 spans 13 amino acids. The CDR3 sequence: CASSEFEVQPQHF. As DNA, the CDR3 is TGTGCCAGCAGTGAGTTCGAGGTTCAGCCCCAGCATTTT.

V is TRBV6-2 or TRBV6-3 and J is TRBJ1-1; 12 bases are shared with TRBD1. Losses at the gene ends were 2 bases for V and 12 bases for J; bases not matched to a gene: 4. The CDR3 is made up of 13 amino acids. Looked up from germline, CDR1 is MNHEY and CDR2 is SVGEGT. The CDR3 region has the DNA TGTGCCAGCAGTTACCGGGACAGGGGGCCAACTTTCTTT. The encoded protein is CASSYRDRGPTFF.

The chain employs TRBV7-6 and TRBJ2-7; weak D call: TRBD2 (5 bases). V was trimmed by 5 bases and J by 3 bases, leaving 14 bases between them. This CDR3 comprises 14 residues. Germline CDR1 is SGHVS and CDR2 is FNYEAQ. Written as DNA, the CDR3 is TGTGCCAGCAGCGCTAGCCTTGGCGGCTACGAGCAGTACTTC. Encoded protein: CASSASLGGYEQYF.

The chain combines TRBV6-2 or TRBV6-3 with TRBJ1-2; D possibly corresponds to TRBD1 (6 bases). The CDR3 is 15 amino acids. CDR1 and CDR2 (germline): MNHEY, SVGEGT. V lost 6 bases and J 4 bases, leaving 18 bases between the germline ends. The CDR3 spells CASRAAGTGTYGYTF. For the CDR3, the DNA is TGTGCCAGCAGGGCTGCCGGTACAGGGACCTATGGCTACACCTTC.

This rearrangement joins TRBV12-3 or TRBV12-4 to TRBJ1-5; 9 bases match TRBD1. Trimming took 8 bases from V and 7 from J; bases not matched to a gene: 15. This CDR3 region has 16 residues. The CDR3 DNA reads TGTGCCAGCCTCATCGGGGACAGGGAGGGGTTCCAGCCCCAGCATTTT. Its protein product is CASLIGDREGFQPQHF.

This clonotype occurred a few times. The J gene is TRBJ2-5, the V gene TRBV3-1; 8 bases map to TRBD1. J lost 2 bases, V lost 3 bases, and 11 bases had no gene match. Looked up from germline, CDR1 is LGHDT and CDR2 is YNNKEL (reference sequence). The CDR3 runs 17 residues. CDR3 sequence reads: CASSQNILGTGQETQYF. DNA of the CDR3: TGTGCCAGCAGCCAGAATATACTCGGGACAGGACAAGAGACCCAGTACTTC.

The chain joins TRBV5-1 to TRBJ1-6, with D possibly matching TRBD1 (5 bases). V lost 4 bases and J 6 bases, leaving 11 bases between the germline ends. There are 14 residues in the CDR3. The V gene's germline CDR1 is SGHRS and CDR2 YFSETQ. The CDR3 is CASSTRQGNSPLHF. The CDR3 DNA is TGCGCCAGCAGCACGCGGCAGGGTAATTCACCCCTCCACTTT.

This clonotype was observed many times. The chain employs TRBV12-3 or TRBV12-4 and TRBJ2-7; 8 bases are shared with TRBD1. The ends lost 2 bases at V and 5 bases at J; junction bases unmatched: 5. This CDR3 is 14 amino acids long. CDR3 amino acids: CASSLPQGANEQYF. For the CDR3, the DNA is TGTGCCAGCAGTTTACCGCAGGGGGCTAACGAGCAGTACTTC.

This clonotype has ten or more counts. J is TRBJ2-5 and V is TRBV7-3; 7 positions agree with TRBD1. CDR1 SGHTA and CDR2 FQGTGA come from the germline V gene. CDR3 length: 15 amino acids. V was pared by 2 bases and J by 0 bases, with 3 bases of the junction left unmatched. The CDR3: CASSLSGQYQETQYF. In DNA form, the CDR3 reads TGTGCCAGCAGCTTATCGGGACAGTACCAAGAGACCCAGTACTTC.

This clonotype appeared many times. V gene TRBV12-3 or TRBV12-4 combines with J gene TRBJ1-1; D is undetermined. This CDR3 comprises 12 residues. Trimming removed 6 bases at V and 0 bases at J, with 5 bases between. The CDR3 region has the DNA TGTGCCAGCAGCCCCGTGAACACTGAAGCTTTCTTT. This sequence encodes CASSPVNTEAFF.

This clonotype has at least ten counts. The chain has TRBV6-5 and TRBJ1-5; D unresolved. The CDR3 extends over 14 amino acids. CDR1 and CDR2 from the germline V gene are MNHEY and SVGAGI. V was pared by 5 bases and J by 4 bases, with 12 bases between. CDR3: CASSTRGGNQPQHF. The DNA of the CDR3 is TGTGCCAGCAGTACCCGGGGTGGAAATCAGCCCCAGCATTTT.

The rearrangement uses TRBV7-9 and TRBJ1-1; 9 bases fit TRBD1. The CDR3 is 16 amino acids. With 3 bases clipped from V and 1 base from J, the junction kept 6 bases outside the gene matches. Germline assignment: CDR1 SEHNR and CDR2 FQNEAQ (reference sequence). CDR3 nucleotide sequence: TGTGCCAGCAGCTTTGATCCGGGACAGGGGAACACTGAAGCTTTCTTT. Translating it yields CASSFDPGQGNTEAFF.

This clonotype was picked up many times. The chain has TRBV4-2 and TRBJ1-2; D is perhaps TRBD1 (6 bases). V lost 1 base, J lost 2 bases, and 11 bases lay in between. CDR3 size: 15 residues. From germline, CDR1 is LGHNA and CDR2 YNFKEQ. CDR3 coding DNA: TGTGCCAGCAGCCAAGTGGAAGGGGGGAACTATGGCTACACCTTC. Translated: CASSQVEGGNYGYTF.

The chain employs TRBV5-6 and TRBJ1-4; D perhaps matches TRBD1 (5 bases). CDR1 SGHDT and CDR2 YYEEEE come from the germline V gene. The CDR3 runs to 11 residues. Trimming stripped 0 bases from V and 11 bases from J, with 5 bases between. The CDR3 coding sequence is TGTGCCAGCAGCTTGGAGGGGAAACTGTTTTTT. As protein: CASSLEGKLFF.

V gene TRBV5-1 combines with J gene TRBJ1-6; 10 bases align to TRBD1. Germline V lookup: CDR1 SGHRS, CDR2 YFSETQ. The CDR3 is made up of 15 amino acids. With V trimmed by 4 bases and J by 6 bases, 4 bases remained unmatched. In nucleotides, the CDR3 is TGCGCCAGCAGCGGGGACAGGGGTTCTAATTCACCCCTCCACTTT. This gives the protein CASSGDRGSNSPLHF.

The chain uses TRBV20-1 and TRBJ2-7, with TRBD1 identical over 8 bases. CDR1 is DFQATT and CDR2 is SNEGSKA in the germline V gene (reference sequence). The CDR3 has 13 residues. V dropped 8 bases and J dropped 3; count of bases not matched to a gene: 9. CDR3 sequence reads: CSLEGQGNYEQYF. CDR3 bases: TGCAGTCTAGAAGGACAGGGCAACTACGAGCAGTACTTC.

This clonotype was observed a handful of times. The V gene is TRBV28, the J gene TRBJ1-6; tentative D call: TRBD1 (5 bases). This CDR3 has 16 amino acids. Germline V gene sequence: CDR1 MDHEN, CDR2 SYDVKM. With 4 bases removed from V and 4 bases from J, the gap between germline ends came to 14 bases. The CDR3 here is CASSSQTVLYNSPLHF. Written as DNA, the CDR3 is TGTGCCAGCAGTTCCCAGACAGTCCTTTATAATTCACCCCTCCACTTT.

This clonotype was counted only a few times. The rearrangement joins TRBV7-9 to TRBJ1-2; no clear D. The length of the CDR3 is 14 residues. Trimming shortened V by 1 base and J by 8 bases, and 14 bases separated the two germline ends. Per the germline V gene, CDR1 is SEHNR and CDR2 is FQNEAQ (reference sequence). The CDR3 here is CASSLESTGEGYTF. The CDR3, as DNA: TGTGCCAGCAGCTTAGAATCGACCGGGGAAGGCTACACCTTC.